The 3 T cell receptor beta chains listed next were all sequenced from one sample in a study of technical replicates of blood from four donors. Libraries were prepared by immunoSEQ multiplex PCR; TCRdb keeps only in-frame clonotypes and omits some of them. The sample lists 60,000 to 95,000 clones; 90% to 95% were seen once. Sample: T cells isolated from PBMCs. Source of these receptors: a human donor in good health. Some clones in this sample may be carry-over from other donors' samples.

The rearrangement joins TRBV27 to TRBJ1-1; D perhaps matches TRBD1 (6 bases). V dropped 7 bases and J dropped 6 bases, with 15 bases sitting between them. The CDR3 loop spans 13 amino acids. Germline CDR1 reads MNHEY; CDR2 reads SMNVEV (reference sequence). CDR3 sequence reads: CASKSQGRAEAFF. The DNA for the CDR3 is TGTGCCAGCAAATCTCAGGGGCGCGCTGAAGCTTTCTTT.

The chain recombines TRBV2 with TRBJ2-2; weak D call: TRBD2 (5 bases). Looked up from germline, CDR1 is SNHLY and CDR2 is FYNNEI. With 1 base removed from V and 5 bases from J, the gap between germline ends came to 8 bases. This CDR3 is 14 amino acids long. The DNA for the CDR3 is TGTGCCAGCAGTGAAGTTCCGGGGACCGGGGAGCTGTTTTTT. Residues: CASSEVPGTGELFF.

The rearrangement joins TRBV11-2 to TRBJ1-5, with 9 bases lining up with TRBD1. This CDR3 contains 13 residues. With 8 bases clipped from V and 7 bases from J, the junction kept 6 bases outside the gene matches. Per germline, CDR1 SGHAT and CDR2 FQNNGV. CDR3 in DNA: TGTGCCAGCGGACAGGGGACGGGACAGCCCCAGCATTTT. It yields the protein CASGQGTGQPQHF.